This record covers a single T cell receptor (beta chain). This sample was included in a study of lymphopenia after photon versus proton radiotherapy. V was clipped by 8 bases and J by 4 bases, with 14 bases between them. CDR3 length equals 13 residues. Germline V gene data show CDR1 as MNHEY and CDR2 as SMNVEV (reference sequence). The assay was immunoSEQ multiplex PCR, and TCRdb's table has in-frame clones only and misses some. The data hold some 7,000 clones, with more than 65% observed a single time. The clonotype was recovered from a man aged 25-45 years with gastric cancer. The sequencing here drew on peripheral blood, taken from a patient treated with photon-based radiotherapy. The gene calls are TRBV27 and TRBJ1-2; possibly TRBD1 for D (6 bases). Written as DNA, the CDR3 is TGTGCCAGCTCCCGGGACATCTTCTATGGCTACACCTTC. It codes for CASSRDIFYGYTF.